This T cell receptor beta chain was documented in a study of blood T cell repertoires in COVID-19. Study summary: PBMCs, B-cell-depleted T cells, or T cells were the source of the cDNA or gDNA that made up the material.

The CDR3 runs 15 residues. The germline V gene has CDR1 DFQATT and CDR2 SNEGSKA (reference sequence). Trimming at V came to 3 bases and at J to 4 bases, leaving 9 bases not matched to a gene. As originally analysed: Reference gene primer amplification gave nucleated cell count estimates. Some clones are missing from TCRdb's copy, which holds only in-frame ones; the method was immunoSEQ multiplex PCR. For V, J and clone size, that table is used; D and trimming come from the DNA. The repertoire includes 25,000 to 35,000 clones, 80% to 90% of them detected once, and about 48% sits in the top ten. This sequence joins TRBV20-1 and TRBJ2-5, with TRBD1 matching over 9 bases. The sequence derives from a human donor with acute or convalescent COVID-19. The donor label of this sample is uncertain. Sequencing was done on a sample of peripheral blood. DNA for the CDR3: TGCAGTGCTAGTGGGAGCACAGGGGGCACAGAGACCCAGTACTTC. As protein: CSASGSTGGTETQYF.